This entry lists 10 T cell receptor beta chains sequenced from one sample in a study of CD4+ T cells in melanoma (dated by TCRdb to 2022 to 2024). Libraries came from the immunoSEQ multiplex PCR assay. Held by TCRdb, this immuneACCESS table contains in-frame sequences only and omits some clones. Under half of the omission traces to an unresolved V gene where checked; the cause of the rest is unknown. In all, the sample holds thousands of clones, and approximately 72% of those were seen once. Around 25% of the sample lies in the top ten. The sequenced material came from cells from a culture (not recorded whether cultured in vitro). Every receptor here comes from a human donor with melanoma.

This chain connects TRBV5-1 to TRBJ1-3; tentative D call: TRBD1 (5 bases). Germline V CDR1 and CDR2: SGHRS, YFSETQ. This CDR3 is 15 amino acids long. V lost 0 bases and J 0 bases, leaving 7 bases between the germline ends. CDR3 in DNA: TGCGCCAGCAGCTTGGCAGGGCACTCTGGAAACACCATATATTTT. It yields the protein CASSLAGHSGNTIYF. Full variable domain (rest looked up from reference TRBV5-1 and TRBJ1-3): KAGVTQTPRYLIKTRGQQVTLSCSPISGHRSVSWYQQTPGQGLQFLFEYFSETQRNKGNFPGRFSGRQFSNSRSEMNVSTLELGDSALYLCASSLAGHSGNTIYFGEGSWLTVV.

This chain connects TRBV6-2 or TRBV6-3 to TRBJ2-7; TRBD2 might be the D (5 bases). Germline CDR1 MNHEY, CDR2 SVGEGT. The CDR3 runs 15 residues. V lost 2 bases to trimming and J lost 4 bases, with 15 bases between them. CDR3 sequence reads: CASSYPPGSEYEQYF. As DNA, the CDR3 is TGTGCCAGCAGTTACCCTCCGGGTAGCGAGTACGAGCAGTACTTC.

Only a few counts were recorded for this clone. This chain joins TRBV27 and TRBJ1-5; D gene unclear. The V gene lost 5 bases and the J gene lost 3 bases, with 23 bases spanning the gap. The germline V gene encodes CDR1 MNHEY and CDR2 SMNVEV (reference sequence). The CDR3 covers 18 residues. CDR3 DNA sequence: TGTGCCAGCAGTCCAGGAGATAATCTGCTCTCCTCCAATCAGCCCCAGCATTTT. It translates to CASSPGDNLLSSNQPQHF.

The chain carries TRBV7-9 and TRBJ2-5, with 12 bases lining up with TRBD1. The V gene's germline CDR1 is SEHNR and CDR2 FQNEAQ (reference sequence). There are 16 residues in the CDR3. J lost 7 bases, V lost 5 bases, and 11 bases had no gene match. This chain's CDR3 is CASSQGQGALDGTQYF. The CDR3 region has the DNA TGTGCCAGCAGCCAGGGACAGGGGGCTTTGGATGGGACCCAGTACTTC.

This rearrangement joins TRBV11-2 to TRBJ2-7; D perhaps matches TRBD1 (5 bases). The germline V and J ends were trimmed by 4 bases and 4 bases, with 20 bases remaining between them. The CDR3 is made up of 16 amino acids. Germline loops: CDR1 SGHAT, CDR2 FQNNGV. The CDR3 nucleotides are TGTGCCAGCAGCTCCCAGGGCGGCTTCTCGGTTTACGAGCAGTACTTC. Its protein product is CASSSQGGFSVYEQYF.

In its sample, this clone ranks as medium-sized. This sequence joins TRBV28 and TRBJ1-5, with TRBD1 matching over 9 bases. Germline V gives CDR1 MDHEN, CDR2 SYDVKM. J was trimmed by 4 bases and V by 10 bases; bases with no gene match: 2. CDR3 size: 12 residues. Here the CDR3 DNA reads TGTGCCACCGACAGGGGGAATCAGCCCCAGCATTTT. It yields the protein CATDRGNQPQHF.

The rearrangement uses TRBV9 and TRBJ1-1; D is undetermined. V lost 0 bases and J lost 5, with 8 bases in between. There are 13 residues in the CDR3. Germline CDR1 and CDR2: SGDLS and YYNGEE. CDR3 amino acids: CASSVDGGTEAFF. CDR3 DNA: TGTGCCAGCAGCGTAGATGGTGGGACTGAAGCTTTCTTT.

V and J are TRBV3-1 (or the pseudogene TRBV3-2) and TRBJ1-2; D gene unclear. The V and J ends lost 1 base and 8 bases respectively, with 5 bases between them. This CDR3 spans 11 amino acids. Germline V gene sequence: CDR1 LGHDT, CDR2 YNNKEL (reference sequence). CDR3 sequence (DNA): TGTGCCAGCAGCCAAGGCCGGGGCTACACCTTC. Its translation: CASSQGRGYTF.

For the CDR3, the DNA is TGTGCCAGCTCACCACCCGGGACGAGGGAGACCCAGTACTTC. Translated: CASSPPGTRETQYF. The genes are TRBV18 and TRBJ2-5; D may match TRBD1 or TRBD2 (5 bases each). Germline V gene data show CDR1 as KGHSH and CDR2 as LQKENI. This CDR3 is built from 14 residues. Trimming took 0 bases from V and 5 from J, leaving 10 bases between them.

This clone was observed a handful of times. This chain links TRBV7-9 with TRBJ2-2; 8 bases match TRBD2. V lost 8 bases to trimming and J lost 4 bases; unmatched junction nucleotides: 12. The CDR3 has 16 amino acids. CDR1 SEHNR and CDR2 FQNEAQ come from the germline V gene (reference sequence). The CDR3 DNA follows: TGTGCCAGCCTACCCCCCGGGGGGGAATCCACCGGGGAGCTGTTTTTT. Translation: CASLPPGGESTGELFF.